The TCR beta chain described here comes from a study of blood T cell repertoires in COVID-19. Sequencing was performed with immunoSEQ multiplex PCR; in TCRdb, only in-frame clones are kept and a portion is missing. The sample carries roughly 75,000 clones, about 80% recorded once. V lost 1 base, J lost 9 bases, and 16 bases lay in between. The CDR3 length is 15 residues. Germline V gives CDR1 SGHTA, CDR2 FQGNSA. V usage is TRBV7-2 and J usage is TRBJ2-1, with D possibly being TRBD2 (7 bases). The sequenced sample consisted of peripheral blood. This receptor was obtained from a man between 65 and 80 years old with acute or convalescent COVID-19. In nucleotides, the CDR3 is TGTGCCAGCAGCTTAGTTTTGGGCGGGGGCGCTGAGCAGTTCTTC. Residues: CASSLVLGGGAEQFF.